A single sample gave rise to the 25 T cell receptor beta chains below, sequenced in a study of T cell responses to AZD1222 COVID-19 vaccine. Assay: immunoSEQ multiplex PCR; the TCRdb copy retains only in-frame clones and omits some. The repertoire holds approximately 120,000 clones, with 75% to 90% as singletons. Sequencing was performed on peripheral blood, taken 28 days after the second AZD1222 dose. These TCRs come from an adult who received the AZD1222 COVID-19 vaccine.

In its sample, this clone was seen a few times. V usage is TRBV19 and J usage is TRBJ1-2, with D hard to call. This CDR3 is 13 amino acids long. Germline V lookup: CDR1 LNHDA, CDR2 SQIVND (reference sequence). V was clipped by 5 bases and J by 7 bases, with 14 bases between them. The CDR3 sequence: CASSPGSGTGYTF. The CDR3, as DNA: TGTGCCAGTAGTCCGGGGTCGGGCACTGGCTACACCTTC.

This clone was observed once. The genes are TRBV24-1 and TRBJ2-3, with D hard to call. The V gene lost 9 bases and the J gene lost 0 bases, with 12 bases spanning the gap. Germline CDR1 reads KGHDR; CDR2 reads SFDVKD. The length of the CDR3 is 14 residues. CDR3 loop: CATDDGISTDTQYF. The DNA of the CDR3 is TGTGCCACCGACGACGGCATCAGCACAGATACGCAGTATTTT.

For the CDR3, the DNA is TGTGCCAGCAGTGGAAAAGCGGGGCCGGCTAATGAAAAACTGTTTTTT. This gives the protein CASSGKAGPANEKLFF. V usage is TRBV25-1 and J usage is TRBJ1-4; perhaps TRBD1 as D (5 bases). Trimming removed 4 bases from V and 3 bases from J, with 15 bases in between. CDR3 size: 16 residues. The germline V gene has CDR1 MGHDK and CDR2 SYGVNS.

This chain joins TRBV28 and TRBJ1-5; 7 nucleotides line up with TRBD1. In germline, CDR1 is MDHEN, CDR2 SYDVKM. The J segment lost 3 bases and the V segment lost 6 bases, leaving 8 bases of the junction unmatched. The CDR3 length is 15 residues. The CDR3 sequence is CASRQGSSNNQPQHF. CDR3 coding DNA: TGTGCCAGCAGACAGGGGTCTTCTAACAATCAGCCCCAGCATTTT.

The gene calls are TRBV7-9 and TRBJ1-2; 11 nucleotides agree with TRBD1. With 5 bases clipped from V and 3 bases from J, the junction kept 17 bases outside the gene matches. This CDR3 has 19 amino acids. CDR1 is SEHNR, CDR2 FQNEAQ, per germline (reference sequence). CDR3 amino acids: CASSPNRDRGGYRYYGYTF. The CDR3 region has the DNA TGTGCCAGCAGCCCGAACCGGGACAGGGGGGGTTATCGATACTATGGCTACACCTTC.

The CDR3 reads CASSQGAGGRELFF. The CDR3 DNA reads as TGTGCCAGCAGCCAAGGGGCAGGGGGCCGGGAACTGTTTTTT. The rearrangement uses TRBV3-1 (or the pseudogene TRBV3-2) and TRBJ1-4, with 8 bases that match TRBD1. V trimming: 1 base; J trimming: 12 bases; junction bases outside the gene matches: 7. CDR3 length: 14 amino acids. Germline V gene lookup returns CDR1 LGHDT and CDR2 YNNKEL (reference sequence).

The chain employs TRBV18 and TRBJ2-5; TRBD2 aligns across 9 bases. Germline V gene sequence: CDR1 KGHSH, CDR2 LQKENI. J gave up 2 bases and V 5 bases, and 3 bases lay outside the gene matches. The CDR3 sequence is 14 residues long. The CDR3 sequence: CASSTLAGQETQYF. The CDR3 DNA reads TGTGCCAGCTCAACACTAGCGGGTCAAGAGACCCAGTACTTC.

Turning to this clone: The limits of the CDR3 on the DNA are not certain, so only TCRdb's listed CDR3 is given. The rearrangement uses TRBV5-1 and TRBJ1-1. Germline V gene data show CDR1 as SGHRS and CDR2 as YFSETQ. Inclusive of both ends, the CDR3 amounts to 13 amino acids. The CDR3 region is CASSFSLDTEAFF.

This rearrangement joins TRBV30 to TRBJ1-2; TRBD1 aligns across 8 bases. Trimming removed 3 bases from V and 4 bases from J; junction bases left unmatched: 4. Per germline, CDR1 GTSNPN and CDR2 SVGIG (reference sequence). The CDR3 runs 13 residues. CDR3: CAWRDRAIYGYTF. The DNA of the CDR3 is TGTGCCTGGAGGGACAGGGCGATCTATGGCTACACCTTC. Supplemented by reference TRBV30 and TRBJ1-2, the full variable domain reads SQTIHQWPATLVQPVGSPLSLECTVEGTSNPNLYWYRQAAGRGLQLLFYSVGIGQISSEVPQNLSASRPQDRQFILSSKKLLLSDSGFYLCAWRDRAIYGYTFGSGTRLTVV.

The chain links TRBV6-5 to TRBJ1-1, with D hard to call. Per the germline V gene, CDR1 is MNHEY and CDR2 is SVGAGI. The V end was cut by 2 bases, the J end by 1 base, with 2 bases between. This CDR3 is built from 12 residues. CDR3: CASSYTNTEAFF. The CDR3 coding sequence is TGTGCCAGCAGTTACACGAACACTGAAGCTTTCTTT.

This chain joins TRBV9 and TRBJ2-5; D remains ambiguous. The ends were cut back, 3 bases at V and 2 bases at J, with 14 bases in the middle. This CDR3 spans 15 amino acids. Germline lookup yields CDR1 SGDLS and CDR2 YYNGEE. CDR3 bases: TGTGCCAGCAGCGGTCTATTAGTTGGGCAAGAGACCCAGTACTTC. Amino acid sequence: CASSGLLVGQETQYF.

This chain links TRBV3-1 (or the pseudogene TRBV3-2) with TRBJ1-1; 8 nucleotides align to TRBD1. CDR1 is LGHDT and CDR2 is YNNKEL in the germline V gene (reference sequence). The ends lost 7 bases at V and 3 bases at J; junction bases unmatched: 10. The CDR3 contains 15 residues. The CDR3 loop is CASTQGAGADTEAFF. DNA for the CDR3: TGTGCCAGCACCCAGGGGGCGGGGGCGGACACTGAAGCTTTCTTT.

The CDR3 loop reads CASSSQGAVGYTF. The DNA for the CDR3 is TGTGCCAGTAGTTCTCAGGGGGCAGTCGGCTACACCTTC. The chain joins TRBV19 to TRBJ1-2, with 8 nucleotides matching TRBD1. The CDR3 length is 13 residues. V dropped 5 bases and J dropped 8; count of bases not matched to a gene: 7. Germline CDR1 and CDR2: LNHDA and SQIVND (reference sequence).

This sequence joins TRBV5-1 and TRBJ1-2; D remains ambiguous. V shed 0 bases and J shed 7 bases, with 7 bases lying between them. This CDR3 spans 12 amino acids. Germline loops: CDR1 SGHRS, CDR2 YFSETQ. CDR3 protein: CASSLGPGGYTF. The CDR3 DNA follows: TGCGCCAGCAGCTTGGGGCCGGGTGGCTACACCTTC.

The rearrangement links TRBV28 to TRBJ2-6; D possibly corresponds to TRBD1 (5 bases). This CDR3 has 16 amino acids. V was trimmed by 5 bases and J by 0 bases, leaving 11 bases between them. Germline CDR1 is MDHEN and CDR2 is SYDVKM. Here the CDR3 reads CASSPQGFSGANVLTF. CDR3 coding DNA: TGTGCCAGCAGTCCCCAGGGATTCTCTGGGGCCAACGTCCTGACTTTC.

V is TRBV4-1 and J is TRBJ1-3; tentatively, D is TRBD1 (5 bases). The germline gives CDR1 MGHRA, CDR2 YSYEKL. V was clipped by 1 base and J by 4 bases, with 14 bases between them. CDR3 length: 16 residues. Written as DNA, the CDR3 is TGCGCCAGCAGCCAAGGGCCCGGGGCTACCGGAAACACCATATATTTT. It is translated as CASSQGPGATGNTIYF.

The chain joins TRBV5-1 to TRBJ2-1; a possible D gene is TRBD2 (5 bases). V was clipped by 0 bases and J by 0 bases, with 16 bases between them. CDR3 size: 18 residues. The germline CDR1 and CDR2 sequences are SGHRS and YFSETQ. The CDR3 DNA is TGCGCCAGCAGCTTGGCTCTACCCGGGAAGAGCTCCTACAATGAGCAGTTCTTC. It is translated as CASSLALPGKSSYNEQFF.

This clone has just a few counts. This chain uses TRBV7-8 with TRBJ1-5; 7 nucleotides agree with TRBD1. The CDR3 totals 18 residues. Unmatched junction bases numbered 14, after V lost 1 base and J lost 5 bases. Germline CDR1 and CDR2: SGHVS and FQNEAQ. The CDR3 region has the DNA TGTGCCAGCAGCTTAGAGGACAGGCGAAGGGGATTATATCAGCCCCAGCATTTT. Its translation is CASSLEDRRRGLYQPQHF. The full variable domain, completed using reference TRBV7-8 and TRBJ1-5, is GAGVSQSPRYKVAKRGQDVALRCDPISGHVSLFWYQQALGQGPEFLTYFQNEAQLDKSGLPSDRFFAERPEGSVSTLKIQRTQQEDSAVYLCASSLEDRRRGLYQPQHFGDGTRLSIL.

In this sample, this clone turned up many times. The rearrangement uses TRBV28 and TRBJ1-4, with a weak D call TRBD1 (6 bases). In germline, CDR1 is MDHEN, CDR2 SYDVKM. CDR3 length equals 14 residues. The V end was cut by 5 bases, the J end by 5 bases, with 12 bases between. CDR3: CASSPGQLNEKLFF. The CDR3 region has the DNA TGTGCCAGCAGTCCGGGACAATTAAATGAAAAACTGTTTTTT.

The rearrangement uses TRBV5-1 and TRBJ1-4; D not certain. The V end lost 0 bases, the J end lost 3 bases, and 6 bases lay between the germline ends. The CDR3 has 14 amino acids. Germline V gene data show CDR1 as SGHRS and CDR2 as YFSETQ. The CDR3 bases are TGCGCCAGCAGCTTGGGCGCTGCTAATGAAAAACTGTTTTTT. Translating gives CASSLGAANEKLFF.

V and J are TRBV6-5 and TRBJ2-7; TRBD1 aligns across 9 bases. The V gene's germline CDR1 is MNHEY and CDR2 SVGAGI. After removal of 7 bases from V and 2 bases from J, the junction contained 6 bases not matched to a gene. The CDR3 covers 14 residues. Written as DNA, the CDR3 is TGTGCCAGCACCGGGACAGGGAGGACCTACGAGCAGTACTTC. It codes for CASTGTGRTYEQYF.

The chain couples TRBV27 to TRBJ2-2, with D unclear. Germline CDR1 is MNHEY and CDR2 is SMNVEV (reference sequence). The V end was cut by 2 bases, the J end by 1 base, with 8 bases between. There are 15 residues in the CDR3. In nucleotides, the CDR3 is TGTGCCAGCAGTTTAGGCCCGATGAACACCGGGGAGCTGTTTTTT. Encoded protein: CASSLGPMNTGELFF.

The chain combines TRBV7-2 with TRBJ1-1, with 7 bases fitting TRBD1. V shed 5 bases, J shed 9 bases, and the junction held 9 bases outside the gene matches. CDR1 and CDR2 (germline): SGHTA, FQGNSA. This CDR3 has 13 residues. The CDR3, as DNA: TGTGCCAGCAGCCCCCCGGGACAGATTAAAGCTTTCTTT. Amino acids: CASSPPGQIKAFF.

The chain combines TRBV5-1 with TRBJ1-2, with D unclear. The CDR3 has 15 amino acids. CDR1 and CDR2 from the germline V gene are SGHRS and YFSETQ. The ends were cut back, 0 bases at V and 0 bases at J, with 9 bases in the middle. CDR3 region: CASSLDSSTNYGYTF. The CDR3 DNA is TGCGCCAGCAGCTTGGATTCCAGTACTAACTATGGCTACACCTTC.

This clone was observed a single time. The chain recombines TRBV7-3 with TRBJ2-3; tentatively, D is TRBD1 (6 bases). The CDR3 extends over 16 amino acids. Trimming left V 5 bases short and J 0 bases short, with 15 bases between. CDR1 and CDR2 (germline): SGHTA, FQGTGA. CDR3 DNA: TGTGCCAGCAGCCCCAATGGACAGTTTAGCACAGATACGCAGTATTTT. Encoded protein: CASSPNGQFSTDTQYF.